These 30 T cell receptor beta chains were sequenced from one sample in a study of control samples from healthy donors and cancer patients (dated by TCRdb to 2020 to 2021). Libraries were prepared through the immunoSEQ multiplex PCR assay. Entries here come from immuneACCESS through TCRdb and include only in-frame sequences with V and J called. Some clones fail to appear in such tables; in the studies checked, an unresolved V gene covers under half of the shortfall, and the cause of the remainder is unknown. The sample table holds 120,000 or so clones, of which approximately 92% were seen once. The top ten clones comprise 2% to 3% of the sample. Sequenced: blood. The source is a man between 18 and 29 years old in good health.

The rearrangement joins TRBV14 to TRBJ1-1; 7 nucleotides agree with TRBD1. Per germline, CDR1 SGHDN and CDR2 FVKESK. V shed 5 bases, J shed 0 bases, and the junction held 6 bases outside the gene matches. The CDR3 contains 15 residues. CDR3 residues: CASSGRQGLNTEAFF. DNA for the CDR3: TGTGCCAGCAGCGGACGACAGGGATTGAACACTGAAGCTTTCTTT. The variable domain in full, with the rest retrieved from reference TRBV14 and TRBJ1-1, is EAGVTQFPSHSVIEKGQTVTLRCDPISGHDNLYWYRRVMGKEIKFLLHFVKESKQDESGMPNNRFLAERTGGTYSTLKVQPAELEDSGVYFCASSGRQGLNTEAFFGQGTRLTVV.

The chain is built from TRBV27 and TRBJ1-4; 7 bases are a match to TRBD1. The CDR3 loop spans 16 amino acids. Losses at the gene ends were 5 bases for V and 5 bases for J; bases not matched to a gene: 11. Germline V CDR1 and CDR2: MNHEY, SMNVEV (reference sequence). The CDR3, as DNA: TGTGCCAGCAGTCCGCTTTTACAGGGGTCCAATGAAAAACTGTTTTTT. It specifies CASSPLLQGSNEKLFF. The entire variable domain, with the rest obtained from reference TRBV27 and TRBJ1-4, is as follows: EAQVTQNPRYLITVTGKKLTVTCSQNMNHEYMSWYRQDPGLGLRQIYYSMNVEVTDKGDVPEGYKVSRKEKRNFPLILESPSPNQTSLYFCASSPLLQGSNEKLFFGSGTQLSVL.

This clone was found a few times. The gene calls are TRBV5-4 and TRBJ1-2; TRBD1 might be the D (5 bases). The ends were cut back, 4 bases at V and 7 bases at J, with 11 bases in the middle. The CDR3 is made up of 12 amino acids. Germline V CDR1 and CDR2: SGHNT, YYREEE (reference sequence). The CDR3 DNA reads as TGTGCCAGCAGCACGGATCAGGGTGGCTACACCTTC. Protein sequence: CASSTDQGGYTF.

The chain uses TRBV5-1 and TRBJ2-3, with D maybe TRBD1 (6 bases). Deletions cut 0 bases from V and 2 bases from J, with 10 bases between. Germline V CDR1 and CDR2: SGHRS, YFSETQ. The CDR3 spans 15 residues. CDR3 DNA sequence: TGCGCCAGCAGCTTGGTAGGGGGATACACAGATACGCAGTATTTT. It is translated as CASSLVGGYTDTQYF. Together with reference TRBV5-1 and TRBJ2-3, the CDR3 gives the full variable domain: KAGVTQTPRYLIKTRGQQVTLSCSPISGHRSVSWYQQTPGQGLQFLFEYFSETQRNKGNFPGRFSGRQFSNSRSEMNVSTLELGDSALYLCASSLVGGYTDTQYFGPGTRLTVL.

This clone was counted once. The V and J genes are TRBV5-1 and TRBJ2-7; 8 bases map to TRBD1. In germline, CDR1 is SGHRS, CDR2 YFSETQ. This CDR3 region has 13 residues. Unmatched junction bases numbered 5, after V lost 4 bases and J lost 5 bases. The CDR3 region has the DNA TGCGCCAGCAGCACTCCACAGGGGGACGAGCAGTACTTC. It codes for CASSTPQGDEQYF.

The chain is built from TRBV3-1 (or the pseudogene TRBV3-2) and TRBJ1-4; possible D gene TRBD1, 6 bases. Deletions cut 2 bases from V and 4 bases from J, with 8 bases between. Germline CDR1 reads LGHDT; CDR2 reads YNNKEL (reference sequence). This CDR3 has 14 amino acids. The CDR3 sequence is CASSQRTVNEKLFF. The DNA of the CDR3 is TGTGCCAGCAGCCAACGGACAGTTAATGAAAAACTGTTTTTT.

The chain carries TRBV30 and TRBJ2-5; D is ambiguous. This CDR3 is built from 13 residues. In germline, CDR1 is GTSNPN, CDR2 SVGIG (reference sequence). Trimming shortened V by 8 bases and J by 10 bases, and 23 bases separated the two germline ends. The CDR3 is CAGALERNTGQYF. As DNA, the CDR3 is TGTGCCGGCGCTCTAGAACGAAACACGGGCCAGTACTTC. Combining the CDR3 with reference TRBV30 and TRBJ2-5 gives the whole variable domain SQTIHQWPATLVQPVGSPLSLECTVEGTSNPNLYWYRQAAGRGLQLLFYSVGIGQISSEVPQNLSASRPQDRQFILSSKKLLLSDSGFYLCAGALERNTGQYFGPGTRLLVL.

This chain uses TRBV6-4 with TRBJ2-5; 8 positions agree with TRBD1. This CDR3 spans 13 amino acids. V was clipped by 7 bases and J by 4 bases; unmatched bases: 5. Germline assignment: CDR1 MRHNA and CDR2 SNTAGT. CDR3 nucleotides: TGTGCCAGCAAGGGACAGGTTGCAGAGACCCAGTACTTC. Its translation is CASKGQVAETQYF.

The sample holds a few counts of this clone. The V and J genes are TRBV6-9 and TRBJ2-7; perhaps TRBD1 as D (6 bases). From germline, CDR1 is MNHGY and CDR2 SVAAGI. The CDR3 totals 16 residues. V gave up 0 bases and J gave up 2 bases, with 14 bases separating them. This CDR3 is CASSYSTAGTTYEQYV. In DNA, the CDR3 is TGTGCCAGCAGTTATTCGACGGCCGGGACAACCTACGAGCAGTACGTC.

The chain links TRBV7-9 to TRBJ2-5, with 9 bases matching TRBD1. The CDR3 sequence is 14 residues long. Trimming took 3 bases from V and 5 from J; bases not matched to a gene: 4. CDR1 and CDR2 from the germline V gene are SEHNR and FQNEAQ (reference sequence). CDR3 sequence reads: CASSFNRGLETQYF. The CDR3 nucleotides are TGTGCCAGCAGCTTTAACAGGGGGCTGGAGACCCAGTACTTC.

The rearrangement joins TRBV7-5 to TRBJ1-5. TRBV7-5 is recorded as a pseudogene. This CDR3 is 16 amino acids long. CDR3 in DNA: TGTGTCAGAAGCCCCGGCAATTGGATAATCAATCAGCCCCAGCATTTT. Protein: CVRSPGNWIINQPQHF.

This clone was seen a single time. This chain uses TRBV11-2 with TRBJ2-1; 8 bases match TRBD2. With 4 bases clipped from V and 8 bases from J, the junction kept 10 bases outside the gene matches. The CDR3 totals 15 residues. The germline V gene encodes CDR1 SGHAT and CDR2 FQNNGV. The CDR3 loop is CASSSTGTSYDEQFF. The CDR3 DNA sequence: TGTGCCAGCAGCTCGACCGGGACTAGTTACGATGAGCAGTTCTTC. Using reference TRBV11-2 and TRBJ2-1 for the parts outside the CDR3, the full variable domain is EAGVAQSPRYKIIEKRQSVAFWCNPISGHATLYWYQQILGQGPKLLIQFQNNGVVDDSQLPKDRFSAERLKGVDSTLKIQPAKLEDSAVYLCASSSTGTSYDEQFFGPGTRLTVL.

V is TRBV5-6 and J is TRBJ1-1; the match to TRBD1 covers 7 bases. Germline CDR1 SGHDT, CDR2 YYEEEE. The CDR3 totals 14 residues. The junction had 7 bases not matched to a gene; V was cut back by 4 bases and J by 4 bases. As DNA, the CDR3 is TGTGCCAGCAGCGGGAACAGGGGTGTCACTGAAGCTTTCTTT. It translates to CASSGNRGVTEAFF.

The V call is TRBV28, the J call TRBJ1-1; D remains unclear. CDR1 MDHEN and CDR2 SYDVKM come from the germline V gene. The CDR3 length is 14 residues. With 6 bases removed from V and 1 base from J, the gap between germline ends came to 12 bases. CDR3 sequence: CASSPGRPNTEAFF. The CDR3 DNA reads TGTGCCAGCAGCCCCGGAAGGCCGAACACTGAAGCTTTCTTT.

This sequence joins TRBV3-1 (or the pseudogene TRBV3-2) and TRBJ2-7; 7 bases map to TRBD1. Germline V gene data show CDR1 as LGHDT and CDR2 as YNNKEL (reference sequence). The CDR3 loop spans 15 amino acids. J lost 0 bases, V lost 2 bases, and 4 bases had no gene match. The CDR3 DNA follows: TGTGCCAGCAGCCAACCACAGGGGAGCTCCTACGAGCAGTACTTC. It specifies CASSQPQGSSYEQYF.

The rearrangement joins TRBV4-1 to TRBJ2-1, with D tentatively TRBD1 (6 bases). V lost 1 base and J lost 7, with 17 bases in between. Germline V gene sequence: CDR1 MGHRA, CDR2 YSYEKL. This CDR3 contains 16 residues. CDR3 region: CASSQVLSLQGNEQFF. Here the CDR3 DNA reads TGCGCCAGCAGCCAAGTTTTATCCTTACAGGGTAATGAGCAGTTCTTC.

CDR3 sequence (DNA): TGTGCCAGCAGCCGACTACAGGGCTCCTACGAGCAGTACGTC. It codes for CASSRLQGSYEQYV. J is TRBJ2-7 and V is TRBV11-2, with D possibly matching TRBD1 (6 bases). Germline V gives CDR1 SGHAT, CDR2 FQNNGV. The CDR3 extends over 14 amino acids. Trimming took off 5 bases at V and 0 bases at J, with 11 bases between the two ends.

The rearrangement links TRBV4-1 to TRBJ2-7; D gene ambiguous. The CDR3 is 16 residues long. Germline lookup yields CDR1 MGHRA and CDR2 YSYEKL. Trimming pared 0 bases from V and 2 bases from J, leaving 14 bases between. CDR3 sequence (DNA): TGCGCCAGCAGCCAAGATTTATTGGTGGATCCCTACGAGCAGTACTTC. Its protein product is CASSQDLLVDPYEQYF.

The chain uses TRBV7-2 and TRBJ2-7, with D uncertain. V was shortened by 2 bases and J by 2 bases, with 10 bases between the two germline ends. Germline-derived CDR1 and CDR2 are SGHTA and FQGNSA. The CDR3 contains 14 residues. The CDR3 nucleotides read TGTGCCAGCAGCTTAACTACGTCAACCTACGAGCAGTACGTC. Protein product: CASSLTTSTYEQYV.

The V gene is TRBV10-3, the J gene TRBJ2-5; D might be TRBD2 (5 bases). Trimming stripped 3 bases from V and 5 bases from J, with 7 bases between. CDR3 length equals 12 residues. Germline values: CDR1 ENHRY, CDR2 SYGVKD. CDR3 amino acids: CAISELGETQYF. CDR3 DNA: TGTGCCATCAGTGAACTAGGCGAGACCCAGTACTTC.

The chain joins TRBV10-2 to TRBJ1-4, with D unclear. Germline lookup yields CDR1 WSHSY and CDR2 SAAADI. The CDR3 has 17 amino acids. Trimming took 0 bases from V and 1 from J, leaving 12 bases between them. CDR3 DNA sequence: TGCGCCAGCAGTGAGTCGATACGGGGTGGAACTAATGAAAAACTGTTTTTT. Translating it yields CASSESIRGGTNEKLFF.

For the CDR3, the DNA is TGTGCCAGCAGCGTAGATGATAGTTGGGCTGCGAACACCGGGGAGCTGTTTTTT. It yields the protein CASSVDDSWAANTGELFF. The gene calls are TRBV9 and TRBJ2-2, with D unresolved. The CDR3 covers 18 residues. V was pared by 0 bases and J by 0 bases, with 15 bases between. Germline-derived CDR1 and CDR2 are SGDLS and YYNGEE.

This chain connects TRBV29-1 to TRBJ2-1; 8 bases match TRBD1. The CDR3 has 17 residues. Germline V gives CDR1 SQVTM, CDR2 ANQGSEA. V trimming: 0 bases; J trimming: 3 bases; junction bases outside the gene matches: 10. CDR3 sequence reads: CSVEESSTGAVYNEQFF. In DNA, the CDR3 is TGCAGCGTTGAAGAAAGTTCGACAGGGGCCGTCTACAATGAGCAGTTCTTC.

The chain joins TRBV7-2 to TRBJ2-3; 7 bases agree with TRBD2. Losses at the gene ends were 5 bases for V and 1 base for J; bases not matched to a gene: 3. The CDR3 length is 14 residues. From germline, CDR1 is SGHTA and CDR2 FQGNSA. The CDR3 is CASSPGGGTDTQYF. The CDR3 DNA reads TGTGCCAGCAGCCCTGGGGGGGGCACAGATACGCAGTATTTT.

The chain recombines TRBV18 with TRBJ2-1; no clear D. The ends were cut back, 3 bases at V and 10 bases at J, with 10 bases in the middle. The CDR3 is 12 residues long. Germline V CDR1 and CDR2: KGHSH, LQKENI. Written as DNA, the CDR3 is TGTGCCAGCTCACCGGCCTGGGAAGAGCAGTTCTTC. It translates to CASSPAWEEQFF.

This chain's CDR3 is CASSLWVGLGGTEAFF. CDR3 DNA: TGTGCCAGCAGCTTGTGGGTCGGCCTGGGGGGCACTGAAGCTTTCTTT. The chain is built from TRBV5-6 and TRBJ1-1; D is perhaps TRBD1 (5 bases). CDR3 size: 16 residues. Germline V gives CDR1 SGHDT, CDR2 YYEEEE. V was cut by 1 base and J by 4 bases, with 17 bases left in between.

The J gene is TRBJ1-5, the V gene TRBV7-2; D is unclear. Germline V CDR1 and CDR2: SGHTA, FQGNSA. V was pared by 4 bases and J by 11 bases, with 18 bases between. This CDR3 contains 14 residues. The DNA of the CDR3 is TGTGCCAGCAGCTCCACACCCCGGGCCCAAACCCAGCATTTT. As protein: CASSSTPRAQTQHF.

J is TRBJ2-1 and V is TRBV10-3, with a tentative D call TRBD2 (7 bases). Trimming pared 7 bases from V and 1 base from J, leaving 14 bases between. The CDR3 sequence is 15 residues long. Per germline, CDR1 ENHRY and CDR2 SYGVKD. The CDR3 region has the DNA TGTGCCATCACCCTCGGGGGGCAATCCTACAATGAGCAGTTCTTC. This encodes CAITLGGQSYNEQFF.

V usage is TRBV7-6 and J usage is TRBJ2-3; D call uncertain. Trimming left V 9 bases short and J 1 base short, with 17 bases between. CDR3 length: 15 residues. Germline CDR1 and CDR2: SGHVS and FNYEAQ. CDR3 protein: CASSGQTPGTDTQYF. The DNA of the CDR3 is TGTGCCAGTTCCGGGCAAACCCCTGGCACAGATACGCAGTATTTT.

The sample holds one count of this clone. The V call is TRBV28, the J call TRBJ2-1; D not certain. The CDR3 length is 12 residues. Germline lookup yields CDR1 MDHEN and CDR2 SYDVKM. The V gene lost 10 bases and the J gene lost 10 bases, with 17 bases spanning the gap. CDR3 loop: CAISLGSTEQFF. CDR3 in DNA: TGTGCCATATCTTTAGGGTCCACGGAGCAGTTCTTC.